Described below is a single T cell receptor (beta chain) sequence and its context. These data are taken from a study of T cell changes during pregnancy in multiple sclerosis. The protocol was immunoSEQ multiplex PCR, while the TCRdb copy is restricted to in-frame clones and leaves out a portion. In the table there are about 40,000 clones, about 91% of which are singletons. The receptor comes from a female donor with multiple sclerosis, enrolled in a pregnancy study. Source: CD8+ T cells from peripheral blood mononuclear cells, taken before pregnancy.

DNA of the CDR3: TGTGCCAGCATCGACAGCGCCCAAGAGACCCAGTACTTC. It translates to CASIDSAQETQYF. This chain connects TRBV19 to TRBJ2-5; tentatively, D is TRBD1 (5 bases). V lost 9 bases, J lost 1 base, and 12 bases lay in between. This CDR3 region has 13 residues. Looked up from germline, CDR1 is LNHDA and CDR2 is SQIVND (reference sequence). Full variable domain (outside the CDR3, taken from reference TRBV19 and TRBJ2-5): DGGITQSPKYLFRKEGQNVTLSCEQNLNHDAMYWYRQDPGQGLRLIYYSQIVNDFQKGDIAEGYSVSREKKESFPLTVTSAQKNPTAFYLCASIDSAQETQYFGPGTRLLVL.